A selection of T cell receptor beta chains follows, all from one sample in a study of response to subunit inactivated influenza vaccine. From the RT-PCR reads, TCRdb called clonotypes with MiXCR, one entry per CDR3 protein. The sample has roughly 570,000 distinct CDR3 sequences, around 15% seen once. Source: PBMCs from blood, taken about 12 days after vaccination. The receptor set was obtained from a man aged 45-65 years who received an inactivated influenza vaccine. The CDR3 runs from the conserved cysteine through the conserved F or W.

j_gene	v_gene	CDR3aa
TRBJ2-1	TRBV4-2	CASSQDGGRTEAYNEQFF
TRBJ1-3	TRBV6-1	CASHREGSGNTIYF
TRBJ2-7	TRBV7-6	CASSLEVGSYEQYF
TRBJ2-5	TRBV4-2	CASSHGTSGRAGETQYF
TRBJ2-5	TRBV20-1	CSARGTGRETQYF
TRBJ2-5	TRBV7-9	CASSLPGGASETQYF
TRBJ1-4	TRBV5-1	CASSLAPGGRGGEKLFF
TRBJ2-2	TRBV30	CAWSVRGTGSTGELFF
TRBJ2-1	TRBV12-3/TRBV12-4	CASQEDGSSYNEQFF
TRBJ2-6	TRBV11-1	CASSSYYIPKTAGANVLTF
TRBJ2-1	TRBV7-9	CASSPTYGVAGGDEQFF
TRBJ1-5	TRBV5-1	CASSEGTVKGPQHF
TRBJ2-1	TRBV29-1	CSVEDLRGPRDEQFF
TRBJ1-1	TRBV6-2/TRBV6-3	CASSYPSEAFF
TRBJ2-7	TRBV3-1	CASSQERLALPYEQYF
TRBJ2-7	TRBV29-1	CSVGNRYSYEQYF
TRBJ2-1	TRBV28	CASSLTTRATARTNEQFF
TRBJ2-3	TRBV21-1	CASSKGTSGGQRGTDTQYF
TRBJ2-4	TRBV5-4	CASSPSTGLKNIQYF
TRBJ2-1	TRBV7-2	CASSLALGGSYNEQFF
TRBJ1-4	TRBV29-1	CSVGGSSTNEKLFF
TRBJ2-1	TRBV10-3	CATNGGYEQFF
TRBJ1-5	TRBV6-2/TRBV6-3	CASSYERASNQPQHF
TRBJ2-3	TRBV10-1	CASSRGGAPDTQYF
TRBJ2-6	TRBV20-1	CSARTGPHTGANVLTF
TRBJ2-1	TRBV4-1	CASSQGTSGGGEQFF
TRBJ1-1	TRBV12-3/TRBV12-4	CASIRPGTGNTEAFF
TRBJ2-7	TRBV5-1	CASSLTGDYEQYF
TRBJ2-7	TRBV7-8	CASSPGTGSVGSYEQYF
TRBJ1-2	TRBV20-1	CSARLTLGSNYGYTF
TRBJ1-2	TRBV7-2	CASSLKQDLYGYTF
TRBJ2-5	TRBV4-3	CASSPGLAGGKYQETQYF
TRBJ2-1	TRBV7-9	CASSKSTRDRVYNEQFF
TRBJ2-3	TRBV14	CASSQGEYLPTDTQYF
TRBJ2-1	TRBV20-1	CSARVGTYNEQFF
TRBJ1-2	TRBV7-3	CASSLTPGDRRGYTF
TRBJ1-5	TRBV7-8	CASSLPGYSNQPQHF
TRBJ2-3	TRBV11-2	CASSFTSGGFSDTQYF
TRBJ2-5	TRBV28	CASSARLAGEETQYF